The T cell receptor beta chain described here comes from a study of blood T cell repertoires in COVID-19. Study-level information: Nucleic acid was either cDNA or gDNA, and it came from T cells, B-cell-depleted T cells, or PBMCs.

As originally analysed: Reference gene primer amplification yielded estimated nucleated cell counts. Only in-frame clones appear in the TCRdb table, and some are missing; sequencing was by immunoSEQ multiplex PCR. That table supplies the V and J calls and clone size; D and trimming were determined from the DNA. The sample has about 59,000 clones; roughly 70% are singletons. This clone has only one observation. V lost 2 bases, J lost 5 bases, and 13 bases lay in between. CDR3 size: 14 residues. Germline loops: CDR1 SGHRS, CDR2 YFSETQ. The sequencing sample was made of peripheral blood. The chain links TRBV5-1 to TRBJ2-5; D perhaps matches TRBD2 (5 bases). The receptor's source is an older woman with acute or convalescent COVID-19. The CDR3 coding sequence is TGCGCCAGCAGCTTTTCAGGCCCGGGGGAGACCCAGTACTTC. Translation gives CASSFSGPGETQYF.